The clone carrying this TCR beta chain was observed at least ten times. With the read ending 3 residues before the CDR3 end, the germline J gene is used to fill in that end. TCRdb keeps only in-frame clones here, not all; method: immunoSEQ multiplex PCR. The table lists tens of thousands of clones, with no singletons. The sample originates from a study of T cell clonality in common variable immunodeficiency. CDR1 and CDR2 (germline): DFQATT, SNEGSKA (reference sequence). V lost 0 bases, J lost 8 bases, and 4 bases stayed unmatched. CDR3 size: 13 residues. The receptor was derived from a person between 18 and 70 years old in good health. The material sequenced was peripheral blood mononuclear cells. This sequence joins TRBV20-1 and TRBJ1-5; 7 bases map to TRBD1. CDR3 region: CSARDKGAEPQHF. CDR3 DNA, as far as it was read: TGCAGTGCTAGAGACAAGGGGGCAGAGCCC.